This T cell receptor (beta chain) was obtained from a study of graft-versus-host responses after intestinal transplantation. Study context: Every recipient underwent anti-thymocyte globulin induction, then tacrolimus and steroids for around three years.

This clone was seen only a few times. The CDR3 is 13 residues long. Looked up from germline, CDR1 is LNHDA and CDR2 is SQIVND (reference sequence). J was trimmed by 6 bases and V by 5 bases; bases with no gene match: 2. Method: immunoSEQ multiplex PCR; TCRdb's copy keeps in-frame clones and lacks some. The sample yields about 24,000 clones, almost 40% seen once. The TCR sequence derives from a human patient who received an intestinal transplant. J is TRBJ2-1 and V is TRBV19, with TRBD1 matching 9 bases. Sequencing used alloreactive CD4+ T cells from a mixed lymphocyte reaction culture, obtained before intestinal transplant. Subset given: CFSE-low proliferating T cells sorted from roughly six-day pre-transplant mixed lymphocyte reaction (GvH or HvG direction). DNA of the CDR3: TGTGCCAGTAGTCGGACAGGGGTCAATGAGCAGTTCTTC. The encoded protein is CASSRTGVNEQFF.